The 21 T cell receptor beta chains in this list originate from one sample, sequenced in a study of CXCR3-negative and CXCR3-positive naive CD8 T cells. UMI-tagged TRB cDNA libraries were built via 5' RACE. TCRdb re-called the 5' RACE reads and catalogs CDR3 proteins one per entry, DNA excluded. This sample's table reports 46,000 or so distinct CDR3 sequences. The sequenced sample was naive CXCR3- CD8+ T cells from blood. As for subset: CD45RO-CCR7+CD27+CD95- naive CD8+ T cells lacking CXCR3 (TNR3-). These receptors all come from a human donor in good health. Some clones in this sample may be carry-over from other donors' samples.

The rearrangement joins TRBV10-3 to TRBJ1-1; the TRBD1 assignment by TCRdb is unverifiable without DNA. The CDR3 consists of 13 residues. Germline CDR1 is ENHRY and CDR2 is SYGVKD. CDR3 loop: CAINYGTATEAFF.

CDR3: CASSQGHDSYTDTQYF. V is TRBV4-1 and J is TRBJ2-3. This CDR3 is built from 16 residues. Germline V gene sequence: CDR1 MGHRA, CDR2 YSYEKL.

The chain recombines TRBV11-2 with TRBJ1-2. Germline V gives CDR1 SGHAT, CDR2 FQNNGV. The CDR3 runs to 13 residues. CDR3 amino acids: CASSASPGYGYTF.

V is TRBV6-4 and J is TRBJ2-1. There are 12 residues in the CDR3. Germline values: CDR1 MRHNA, CDR2 SNTAGT. The CDR3 here is CASRSSYNEQFF.

The chain combines TRBV28 with TRBJ2-1. The germline V gene encodes CDR1 MDHEN and CDR2 SYDVKM. This CDR3 region has 14 residues. CDR3 region: CASRPTASYNEQFF.

The CDR3: CASSFAGGQETQYF. This chain connects TRBV27 to TRBJ2-5; TCRdb lists TRBD2, though no DNA is available to test this call. This CDR3 contains 14 residues. Germline lookup yields CDR1 MNHEY and CDR2 SMNVEV (reference sequence).

The rearrangement uses TRBV5-1 and TRBJ2-1; TCRdb reports TRBD1, a call that lacks DNA to check it against. The CDR3 sequence is 14 residues long. The germline V gene has CDR1 SGHRS and CDR2 YFSETQ. Here the CDR3 reads CASSQLQGFDEQFF.

The rearrangement links TRBV7-7 to TRBJ2-2. This CDR3 is built from 15 residues. From germline, CDR1 is SSHAT and CDR2 FNYEAQ (reference sequence). CDR3 loop: CASSLGQGITGELFF.

The rearrangement links TRBV11-1 to TRBJ2-7; lacking DNA, the TRBD1 call made by TCRdb goes unchecked. Germline values: CDR1 SGHAT, CDR2 FQDESV (reference sequence). The length of the CDR3 is 13 residues. The CDR3 here is CASSVTGFYEQYF.

This clonotype ranks as medium-sized in terms of frequency. J is TRBJ2-7 and V is TRBV27. Germline assignment: CDR1 MNHEY and CDR2 SMNVEV (reference sequence). The CDR3 sequence is 13 residues long. The CDR3 protein is CASSSSPTYEQYF.

The chain carries TRBV28 and TRBJ2-3; the TCRdb call, TRBD2, lacks DNA for checking. This CDR3 region has 17 residues. The germline gives CDR1 MDHEN, CDR2 SYDVKM. The CDR3 sequence: CASSPYLAGESADTQYF. Full variable domain (remainder filled in from reference TRBV28 and TRBJ2-3): DVKVTQSSRYLVKRTGEKVFLECVQDMDHENMFWYRQDPGLGLRLIYFSYDVKMKEKGDIPEGYSVSREKKERFSLILESASTNQTSMYLCASSPYLAGESADTQYFGPGTRLTVL.

The gene calls are TRBV29-1 and TRBJ2-7; TCRdb selects TRBD1, and the lack of DNA leaves this call unchecked. The germline V gene has CDR1 SQVTM and CDR2 ANQGSEA. The CDR3 is 13 amino acids. The CDR3 here is CSVEAGDRYEQYF.

The V call is TRBV5-1, the J call TRBJ2-7; TCRdb's D gene call, TRBD1, goes unchecked for lack of DNA. CDR1 is SGHRS and CDR2 is YFSETQ in the germline V gene. This CDR3 has 14 residues. CDR3 in amino acids: CASRGETGNYEQYF. Full variable domain (remainder filled in from reference TRBV5-1 and TRBJ2-7): KAGVTQTPRYLIKTRGQQVTLSCSPISGHRSVSWYQQTPGQGLQFLFEYFSETQRNKGNFPGRFSGRQFSNSRSEMNVSTLELGDSALYLCASRGETGNYEQYFGPGTRLTVT.

The rearrangement links TRBV5-1 to TRBJ2-5; without DNA, the TCRdb call of TRBD1 cannot be checked. The CDR3 runs 14 residues. Germline loops: CDR1 SGHRS, CDR2 YFSETQ. The chain's CDR3 is CASSLLGEEETQYF.

CDR3 residues: CATKAGDAYEQYF. The chain is built from TRBV10-3 and TRBJ2-7; TCRdb lists TRBD1, though no DNA is available to test this call. The CDR3 length is 13 residues. Looked up from germline, CDR1 is ENHRY and CDR2 is SYGVKD.

The V gene is TRBV20-1, the J gene TRBJ2-2. The CDR3 covers 15 residues. Germline V lookup: CDR1 DFQATT, CDR2 SNEGSKA (reference sequence). CDR3 residues: CSARSAGILTGELFF.

CDR3 sequence: CSVEEDSGWFF. This chain connects TRBV29-1 to TRBJ2-1; TCRdb reports TRBD2, a call that lacks DNA to check it against. Germline V CDR1 and CDR2: SQVTM, ANQGSEA. CDR3 length: 11 residues.

The chain joins TRBV12-3 or TRBV12-4 to TRBJ1-1. The CDR3 is made up of 14 amino acids. CDR3 in amino acids: CASSFRWGNTEAFF.

The V call is TRBV4-3, the J call TRBJ1-1; TCRdb picks TRBD1, but there is no DNA to check that call. Germline V CDR1 and CDR2: LGHNA, YSLEER. The CDR3 is 14 residues long. CDR3 sequence reads: CASSQWTGNTEAFF.

This sequence joins TRBV12-3 or TRBV12-4 and TRBJ2-5; TCRdb designates TRBD1, a call that cannot be tested without DNA. This CDR3 region has 19 residues. This chain's CDR3 is CASSFPVTTWTGEKETQYF.

This rearrangement joins TRBV28 to TRBJ1-1; TCRdb returns TRBD1, unconfirmable since there is no DNA. CDR3 length: 14 amino acids. Germline loops: CDR1 MDHEN, CDR2 SYDVKM. CDR3 protein: CASSLEGADTEAFF.